The present T cell receptor beta chain was sequenced within a study of cytomegalovirus exposure and HLA in healthy donors. For the study at large: Earlier, approximately 180 million T cells were analyzed, and approximately 110 million unique TCR beta sequences were found among them. Study-wide findings and caveats: Researchers counted approximately 160 TCR beta chains as cytomegalovirus-associated. Sequencing probably produced one cluster of sequence variants that were highly shared. TCR beta V- and J-gene trimming, according to a later analysis, was linked to a missense DCLRE1C variant.

The germline V gene encodes CDR1 LNHDA and CDR2 SQIVND (reference sequence). V lost 9 bases to trimming and J lost 0 bases; unmatched junction nucleotides: 7. The CDR3 is 15 amino acids. The PCR contained 60 Vbeta and 13 Jbeta primers. Some clones are missing from TCRdb's copy, which holds only in-frame ones; the method was immunoSEQ multiplex PCR. The sample holds around 40,000 clones. As to this clone: What it binds is unknown.

Sequenced material: PBMCs. The TCR sequence derives from a man in his forties in good health and CMV-seropositive. The V call is TRBV19, the J call TRBJ1-3; 8 bases agree with TRBD1. CDR3 sequence reads: CASNNQGASGNTIYF. In DNA, the CDR3 is TGTGCCAGCAATAACCAGGGGGCCTCTGGAAACACCATATATTTT. Together with reference TRBV19 and TRBJ1-3, the CDR3 gives the full variable domain: DGGITQSPKYLFRKEGQNVTLSCEQNLNHDAMYWYRQDPGQGLRLIYYSQIVNDFQKGDIAEGYSVSREKKESFPLTVTSAQKNPTAFYLCASNNQGASGNTIYFGEGSWLTVV.